Sequencing of this T cell receptor beta chain was carried out in a study of regulatory T cells in long-lasting Graves disease. Study-wide points: The study found persistent patients shared more public clonotypes (roughly 2,800) than new patients (over 850). Segments TRBV28, TRBJ1-2 and TRBJ2-5 showed preferential usage in persistent disease.

Investigators prepared the TCR beta libraries by applying iRepertoire HTBI primers and Arm-PCR of CDR3 regions. A single record per CDR3 protein comes from TCRdb applying MiXCR to the multiplex PCR reads. This table has 390,000 or so distinct CDR3 sequences, roughly 23% appearing once. Turning to this clonotype: What it binds is not known.

Noted time point: persistent/refractory GD, antithyroid drugs over 5 years with positive TRAb. From RNA extracted from PBMCs, the TCR library was made. Patients all came to the study from an endocrinology department in Xi'an, China. V lost 9 bases, J lost 7 bases, and 6 bases stayed unmatched. Germline values: CDR1 SGHNT, CDR2 YYREEE (reference sequence). This CDR3 has 11 amino acids. Sequences were derived from peripheral blood mononuclear cells (PBMCs), sampled when the disease was refractory, from a patient treated with antithyroid drugs. The chain employs TRBV5-4 and TRBJ1-2, with 7 positions matching TRBD1. The sequence derives from a woman between 35 and 50 years old with Graves disease. The CDR3: CATRQGPGYTF. The CDR3 DNA reads as TGTGCCACCCGACAGGGCCCTGGCTACACCTTC.